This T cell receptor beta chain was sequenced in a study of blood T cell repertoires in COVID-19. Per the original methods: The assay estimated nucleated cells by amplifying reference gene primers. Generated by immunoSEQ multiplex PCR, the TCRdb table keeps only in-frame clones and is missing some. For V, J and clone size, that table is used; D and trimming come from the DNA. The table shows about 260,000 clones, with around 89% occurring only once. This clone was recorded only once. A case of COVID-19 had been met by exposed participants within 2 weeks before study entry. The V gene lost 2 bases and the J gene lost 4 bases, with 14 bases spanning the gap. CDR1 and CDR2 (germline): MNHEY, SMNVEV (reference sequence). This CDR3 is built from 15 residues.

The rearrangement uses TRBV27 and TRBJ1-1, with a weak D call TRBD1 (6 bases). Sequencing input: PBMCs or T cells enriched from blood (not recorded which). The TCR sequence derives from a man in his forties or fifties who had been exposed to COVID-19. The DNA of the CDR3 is TGTGCCAGCAGTTTAACAGGCCAAGGGGGCACTGAAGCTTTCTTT. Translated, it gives CASSLTGQGGTEAFF.